This entry features one T cell receptor (beta chain) sequence. V was pared by 5 bases and J by 6 bases, with 4 bases of the junction left unmatched. This CDR3 has 13 residues. CDR1 is MDHEN, CDR2 SYDVKM, per germline. As originally analysed: Amplification of reference gene primers provided the estimated nucleated cell counts. Measured with immunoSEQ multiplex PCR; TCRdb has only the in-frame clones, and not every one. For V, J and clone size, that table is used; D and trimming come from the DNA. The repertoire has 360,000 or so clones, approximately 91% of them found once; the top ten carry approximately 1%. The source of the sample is a study of blood T cell repertoires in COVID-19. Study as a whole: The United States, Italy and Spain supplied acute and convalescent COVID-19 samples.

Within 2 weeks of study entry, exposed participants had contacted a PCR-confirmed or clinician-diagnosed COVID-19 case. The sequenced sample was PBMCs or T cells enriched from blood (not recorded which). The rearrangement uses TRBV28 and TRBJ2-7; 10 positions match TRBD1. The TCR was taken from a woman aged 25 to 39 who had been exposed to COVID-19. CDR3 nucleotides: TGTGCCAGCAGTATTGGACAGGGGGGCGAGCAGTACTTC. Translating gives CASSIGQGGEQYF.